The clone carrying this TCR beta chain occurred many times. The target antigen is unknown. Germline values: CDR1 DFQATT, CDR2 SNEGSKA (reference sequence). The CDR3 length is 14 residues. Trimming took off 3 bases at V and 5 bases at J, with 16 bases between the two ends. It was by quantitative 5'-RACE with molecular barcodes that TCR beta libraries were made. TCRdb re-derived calls from the 5' RACE reads in MiXCR, one entry per CDR3 protein. The sample consists of approximately 220,000 distinct CDR3 sequences, about a quarter of them appearing once. The data were obtained in a study of CD8 T cells in ankylosing spondylitis. Study outcomes and limitations: Disease-linked clones were reportedly significantly enriched in matched ankylosing spondylitis synovial fluid. Peripheral blood held disease-linked clones only at relatively low frequency, and these were CD8+. A TCR beta motif of 7 to 9 highly homologous variants seemed to mark ankylosing spondylitis blood.

Material for sequencing was blood, either unsorted or a sorted T cell fraction (not recorded which). The TCR originated in a male donor with ankylosing spondylitis or in good health (not recorded which). The rearrangement uses TRBV20-1 and TRBJ2-5; possibly TRBD2 for D (6 bases). CDR3 in DNA: TGCAGTGCTAGCGTGGTGGAGGGCGGGGAGACCCAGTACTTC. Translating it yields CSASVVEGGETQYF.